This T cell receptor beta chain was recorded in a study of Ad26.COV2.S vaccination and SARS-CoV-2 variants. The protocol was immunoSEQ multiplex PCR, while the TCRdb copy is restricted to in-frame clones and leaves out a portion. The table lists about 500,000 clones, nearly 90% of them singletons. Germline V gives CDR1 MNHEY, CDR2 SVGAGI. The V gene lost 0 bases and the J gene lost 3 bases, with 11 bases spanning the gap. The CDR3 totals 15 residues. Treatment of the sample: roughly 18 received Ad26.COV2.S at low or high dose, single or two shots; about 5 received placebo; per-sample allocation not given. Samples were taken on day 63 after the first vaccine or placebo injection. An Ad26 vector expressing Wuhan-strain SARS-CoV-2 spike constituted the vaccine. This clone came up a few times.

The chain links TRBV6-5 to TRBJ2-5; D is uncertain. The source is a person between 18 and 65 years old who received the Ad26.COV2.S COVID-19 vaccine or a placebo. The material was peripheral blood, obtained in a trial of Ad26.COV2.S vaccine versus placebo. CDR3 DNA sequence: TGTGCCAGCAGTTACTCGATACAGATGAAAGAGACCCAGTACTTC. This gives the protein CASSYSIQMKETQYF.